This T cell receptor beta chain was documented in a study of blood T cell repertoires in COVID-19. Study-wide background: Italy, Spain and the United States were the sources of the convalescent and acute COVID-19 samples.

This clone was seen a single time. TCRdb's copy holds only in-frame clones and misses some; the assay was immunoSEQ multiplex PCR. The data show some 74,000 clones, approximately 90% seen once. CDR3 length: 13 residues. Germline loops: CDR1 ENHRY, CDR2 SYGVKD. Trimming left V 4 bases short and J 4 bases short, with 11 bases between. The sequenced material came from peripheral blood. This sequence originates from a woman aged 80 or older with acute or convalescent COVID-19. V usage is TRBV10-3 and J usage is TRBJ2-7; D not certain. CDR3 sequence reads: CAISAPGKYEQYF. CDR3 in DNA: TGTGCCATCAGTGCTCCAGGAAAATACGAGCAGTACTTC.